The source of this T cell receptor (beta chain) is a study of shared clonotypes between healthy human individuals. V lost 3 bases, J lost 6 bases, and 12 bases lay in between. Germline V gene data show CDR1 as MDHEN and CDR2 as SYDVKM. The CDR3 length is 14 residues. This table comes from immunoSEQ multiplex PCR, and its TCRdb copy is limited to in-frame clones, with some not included. This table has just over 2,000,000 clones, about 95% appearing once. CD45RO negativity and positive selection for CCR7 defined naive CD8 cells, a population that excluded terminally differentiated effector memory CD45RA+ cells.

This TCR was recovered from a man aged 18 to 35 in good health. The chain couples TRBV28 to TRBJ2-1, with a possible D match to TRBD1 (6 bases). The sample taken for sequencing was naive CD8+ T cells sorted from blood. The CDR3 sequence is CASSFVSRGNEQFF. The CDR3 DNA follows: TGTGCCAGCAGTTTTGTGTCCAGGGGCAATGAGCAGTTCTTC.